This record covers a single TCR beta chain. The data originate from a study of blood T cell repertoires in COVID-19. About the research overall: T cells, B-cell-depleted T cells, or PBMCs provided the cDNA or gDNA that served as material.

The table came from immunoSEQ multiplex PCR; TCRdb's copy has only in-frame clones and leaves some out. The sample has about 58,000 clones, 77% seen once. The source of this sequence is a human donor in a cohort sampled during active COVID-19. The sample taken for sequencing was peripheral blood.

The CDR3, as DNA: TGCAGCGTTGGGGGACTAGTGTACTACGAGCAGTACTTC. Amino acid sequence: CSVGGLVYYEQYF. The chain couples TRBV29-1 to TRBJ2-7, with 8 bases fitting TRBD2. CDR3 length equals 13 residues. Per the germline V gene, CDR1 is SQVTM and CDR2 is ANQGSEA. Losses at the gene ends were 4 bases for V and 3 bases for J; bases not matched to a gene: 5.